The following is a TCR beta chain sequence with its context. These data are taken from a study of T-cell memory formation after mild COVID-19. TCRdb re-analysed the 5' RACE reads in MiXCR, keeping a single row per CDR3 protein. The table includes a few hundred thousand distinct CDR3 sequences, nearly 25% detected once. Per the germline V gene, CDR1 is SEHNR and CDR2 is FQNEAQ (reference sequence). Trimming took 5 bases from V and 8 from J; bases not matched to a gene: 7. The CDR3 contains 14 residues. Sequencing was done on a sample of PBMCs or a T cell subset sorted from them (not recorded which). The receptor was derived from an adult woman who had mild COVID-19 (a few samples of this study predate the infection). Cell type and time point are not known. This chain joins TRBV7-9 and TRBJ2-1, with 9 nucleotides matching TRBD1. The CDR3 nucleotides read TGTGCCAGCAGCCCGGGACAGGGAGGGGATGAGCAGTTCTTC. This codes for CASSPGQGGDEQFF.